The rows below give T cell receptor beta chains drawn from one sample of a study of shared clonotypes between healthy human individuals. Libraries were prepared by immunoSEQ multiplex PCR; TCRdb keeps only in-frame clonotypes and omits some of them. This sample carries roughly 520,000 clones, approximately 95% of them seen once, and the ten largest clones take 0.064%. The specimen sequenced was naive CD4+ T cells sorted from blood. Receptors were obtained from a woman aged 30 to 39 in good health. Each CDR3 is given with its conserved first and last residue. Each record gives: V gene, J gene, CDR3 protein.

>TRBV6-6|TRBJ1-2
CASSYLPDPIYGYTF
>TRBV5-5|TRBJ2-7
CASSFLKRELSYEQYF
>TRBV4-2|TRBJ2-7
CASSQAGTFVGQYF
>TRBV7-9|TRBJ2-7
CASSHSWNYRAYEQYF
>TRBV10-3|TRBJ1-5
CAIREDRAQPQHF
>TRBV9|TRBJ1-4
CASSVGGQFGAKLFF
>TRBV19|TRBJ2-7
CASSRGTYEQYF
>TRBV11-2|TRBJ1-5
CASSLAGQPQHF
>TRBV4-1|TRBJ2-3
CASSQRESTDTQYF
>TRBV19|TRBJ1-2
CASSVGDTYGYTF
>TRBV18|TRBJ2-7
CASSPIQNPYEQYF
>TRBV6-6|TRBJ1-1
CASSYIGGEAFF
>TRBV19|TRBJ2-7
CASSTSGRSEQYF
>TRBV5-1|TRBJ2-1
CASSLDTGGSYNEQFF
>TRBV28|TRBJ1-5
CASSFPGASNQPQHF
>TRBV5-5|TRBJ2-7
CASSFRQGEGENF
>TRBV7-9|TRBJ2-1
CASSLFTWTVTYNEQFF
>TRBV11-2|TRBJ2-7
CASSLDLVTGTSGSRYEQYF
>TRBV29-1|TRBJ2-1
CSSGGWHEQFF
>TRBV28|TRBJ1-1
CASSLGAGGETEAFF
>TRBV5-1|TRBJ1-3
CASSPGQPRSGNTIYF
>TRBV4-2|TRBJ2-1
CASSPTGTSVYNEQFF
>TRBV25-1|TRBJ2-3
CASSERRSTDTQYF
>TRBV28|TRBJ2-3
CASSFRALSSGRTNTDTQYF
>TRBV7-6|TRBJ1-5
CASSAQAGGDQPQHF
>TRBV27|TRBJ2-7
CASSLSVRGREQYF
>TRBV10-3|TRBJ1-1
CAISGPGDTEAFF
>TRBV18|TRBJ1-1
CASSGSTGPGTEAFF
>TRBV29-1|TRBJ2-5
CSVLGTEETQYF
>TRBV20-1|TRBJ1-1
CSVTPGQEAFF
>TRBV11-2|TRBJ2-1
CASSPHLAGLGNEQFF
>TRBV5-1|TRBJ1-4
CASSWGQGIGNEKLFF
>TRBV10-3|TRBJ2-3
CASTGDRGITDTQYF
>TRBV2|TRBJ2-2
CASMGVASAAGELFF
>TRBV13|TRBJ2-7
CASSRREMFEQYF
>TRBV19|TRBJ1-2
CASSGLGGADYGYTF
>TRBV19|TRBJ2-5
CASSITGGEETQYF
>TRBV9|TRBJ2-1
CASSLRVGLYNEQFF
>TRBV12-5|TRBJ2-1
CASGRGTSGNNEQFF
>TRBV6-5|TRBJ2-7
CASRETGGREQYF
>TRBV10-3|TRBJ2-7
CAISGKEEGEQYF
>TRBV9|TRBJ2-7
CASSPPGLALGEQYF
>TRBV28|TRBJ1-5
CASSFGSGLNQPQHF
>TRBV13|TRBJ2-7
CASSSWAGGPYEQYF
>TRBV2|TRBJ2-7
CASTRQGSRYEQYF
>TRBV4-1|TRBJ1-2
CASSQHGIYGYTF
>TRBV5-1|TRBJ1-2
CASSSGTGDDGYTF
>TRBV28|TRBJ2-7
CASSRTTGRPYEQYF
>TRBV10-3|TRBJ1-3
CAMQGTPNTIYF
>TRBV6-1|TRBJ2-5
CASRRQGGEETQYF
>TRBV7-9|-
CASSARDRGYEQYF